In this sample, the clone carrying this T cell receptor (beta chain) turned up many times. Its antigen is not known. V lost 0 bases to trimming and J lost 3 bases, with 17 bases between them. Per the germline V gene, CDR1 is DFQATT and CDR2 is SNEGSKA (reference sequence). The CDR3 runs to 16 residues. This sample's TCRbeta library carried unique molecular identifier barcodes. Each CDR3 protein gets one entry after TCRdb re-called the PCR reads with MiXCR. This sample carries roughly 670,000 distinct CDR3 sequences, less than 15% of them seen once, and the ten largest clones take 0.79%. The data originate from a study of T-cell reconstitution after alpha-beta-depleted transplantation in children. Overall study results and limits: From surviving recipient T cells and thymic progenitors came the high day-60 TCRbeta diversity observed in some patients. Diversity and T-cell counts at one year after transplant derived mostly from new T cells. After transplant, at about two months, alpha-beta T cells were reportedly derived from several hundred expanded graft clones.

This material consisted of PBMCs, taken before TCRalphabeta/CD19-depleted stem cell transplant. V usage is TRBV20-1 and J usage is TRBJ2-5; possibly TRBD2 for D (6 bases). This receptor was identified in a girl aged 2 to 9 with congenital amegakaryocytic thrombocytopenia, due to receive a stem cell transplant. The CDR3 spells CSARDTRTSGEETQYF. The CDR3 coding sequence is TGCAGTGCTAGAGATACGCGGACGTCGGGGGAAGAGACCCAGTACTTC.